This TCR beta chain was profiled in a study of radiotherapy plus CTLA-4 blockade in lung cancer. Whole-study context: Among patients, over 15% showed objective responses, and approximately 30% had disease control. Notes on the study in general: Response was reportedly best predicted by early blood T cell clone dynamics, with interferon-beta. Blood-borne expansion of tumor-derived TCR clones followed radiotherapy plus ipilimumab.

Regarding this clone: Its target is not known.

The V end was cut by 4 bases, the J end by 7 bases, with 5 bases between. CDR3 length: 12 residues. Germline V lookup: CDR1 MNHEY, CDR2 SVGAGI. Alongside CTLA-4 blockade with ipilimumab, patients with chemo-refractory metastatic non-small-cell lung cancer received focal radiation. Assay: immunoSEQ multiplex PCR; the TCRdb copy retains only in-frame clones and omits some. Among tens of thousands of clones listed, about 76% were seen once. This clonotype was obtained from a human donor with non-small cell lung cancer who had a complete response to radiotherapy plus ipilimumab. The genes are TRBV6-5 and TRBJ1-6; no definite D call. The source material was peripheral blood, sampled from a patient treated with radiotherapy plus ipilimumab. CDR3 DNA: TGTGCCAGCAGTTTTCGGAATTCACCCCTCCACTTT. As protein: CASSFRNSPLHF.